This T cell receptor beta chain derives from a study of blood T cell repertoires in COVID-19. CDR1 and CDR2 from the germline V gene are DFQATT and SNEGSKA (reference sequence). The CDR3 has 13 amino acids. TCRdb keeps only in-frame clones here, not all; method: immunoSEQ multiplex PCR. Altogether 200,000 to 250,000 clones are present, about four fifths being singletons, with the ten largest covering more than 1.5%. A remark on this clone: The junction does not match germline at one end; this may be a read error.

The source is a man aged 25-45 years who had recovered from COVID-19. The chain carries TRBV20-1 and TRBJ1-1; D perhaps matches TRBD1 (6 bases). The sample comprised peripheral blood. This CDR3 is CRASNWQGSEAFF. The DNA of the CDR3 is TGCAGGGCTAGTAATTGGCAGGGGTCTGAAGCTTTCTTT.